These 25 T cell receptor beta chains share one sample of origin, sequenced in a study of human T cells and chemical hapten exposure. Each CDR3 protein is one row after TCRdb ran MiXCR on the RACE reads. This table has more than 100,000 distinct CDR3 sequences, approximately 10% appearing once. Time point noted: patch test 3, about 24 weeks after DPC sensitization. Treatment here: therapeutic diphenylcyclopropenone sensitization with weekly scalp DPC. The starting material was whole blood, obtained in connection with sensitization to the hapten diphenylcyclopropenone (DPC). The origin of the receptors is a woman in her 50s with alopecia areata. Some clones in this sample may be carry-over from other donors' samples.

V usage is TRBV3-1 and J usage is TRBJ1-4, with D uncertain. V gave up 1 base and J gave up 8 bases, with 17 bases separating them. The germline V gene has CDR1 LGHDT and CDR2 YNNKEL (reference sequence). The CDR3 has 16 amino acids. The CDR3 bases are TGTGCCAGCAGCCAAGTTTCGTTCGATCGAGAAGAAAAACTGTTTTTT. It yields the protein CASSQVSFDREEKLFF.

This clonotype came up once. The V call is TRBV12-5, the J call TRBJ1-6, with D unclear. The ends were cut back, 2 bases at V and 10 bases at J, with 3 bases in the middle. Germline V lookup: CDR1 LGHNT, CDR2 FRNRAP. This CDR3 is built from 11 residues. CDR3 region: CASGLKSPLHF. CDR3 in DNA: TGTGCTAGTGGTTTGAAATCACCCCTCCACTTT.

A few counts support this clonotype. V gene TRBV4-1 combines with J gene TRBJ2-6, with 7 bases aligning to TRBD2. Germline V CDR1 and CDR2: MGHRA, YSYEKL. The CDR3 runs to 15 residues. Germline trimming cut 4 bases from V and 3 bases from J; bases unmatched to any gene: 3. CDR3 sequence: CASSLGEGGANVLTF. The CDR3 DNA sequence: TGCGCCAGCAGCCTAGGGGAGGGTGGGGCCAACGTCCTGACTTTC.

The sample holds a few counts of this clonotype. The chain combines TRBV6-6 with TRBJ1-2; D possibly corresponds to TRBD1 (6 bases). The CDR3 totals 14 residues. Germline CDR1 MNHNY, CDR2 SVGAGI (reference sequence). V shed 6 bases and J shed 2 bases, with 13 bases lying between them. The CDR3 nucleotides read TGTGCCAGCAGGTCACCGGACAGCAACTATGGCTACACCTTC. This translates into CASRSPDSNYGYTF.

The chain carries TRBV2 and TRBJ1-5; D gene uncertain. The CDR3 is 12 residues long. V lost 4 bases to trimming and J lost 4 bases, with 5 bases between them. Germline V gene data show CDR1 as SNHLY and CDR2 as FYNNEI. The CDR3 DNA sequence: TGTGCCAGCAGTGCAAATAATCAGCCCCAGCATTTT. Its translation: CASSANNQPQHF. Complete variable domain (other parts from reference TRBV2 and TRBJ1-5): EPEVTQTPSHQVTQMGQEVILRCVPISNHLYFYWYRQILGQKVEFLVSFYNNEISEKSEIFDDQFSVERPDGSNFTLKIRSTKLEDSAMYFCASSANNQPQHFGDGTRLSIL.

This clonotype was picked up a small number of times. The CDR3 loop is CASSLVQQPTGELFF. In nucleotides, the CDR3 is TGTGCCAGCAGCTTAGTCCAACAGCCCACCGGGGAGCTGTTTTTT. V gene TRBV7-2 combines with J gene TRBJ2-2; D remains unclear. V was shortened by 1 base and J by 4 bases, with 10 bases between the two germline ends. The CDR3 extends over 15 amino acids. The V gene's germline CDR1 is SGHTA and CDR2 FQGNSA.

V is TRBV7-9 and J is TRBJ1-5; no firm D call. There are 18 residues in the CDR3. Trimming took 2 bases from V and 1 from J, leaving 18 bases between them. Germline CDR1 is SEHNR and CDR2 is FQNEAQ (reference sequence). CDR3 in amino acids: CASSLSPRLGGSNQPQHF. In DNA form, the CDR3 reads TGTGCCAGCAGCTTATCTCCTCGTCTGGGAGGAAGCAATCAGCCCCAGCATTTT.

V and J are TRBV12-3 or TRBV12-4 and TRBJ2-5; TRBD2 matches at 7 bases. CDR3 length: 14 amino acids. V dropped 5 bases and J dropped 2; count of bases not matched to a gene: 5. The CDR3 loop reads CASSQLAAQETQYF. For the CDR3, the DNA is TGTGCCAGCAGTCAGCTAGCGGCTCAAGAGACCCAGTACTTC.

The chain has TRBV6-5 and TRBJ2-3; D is uncertain. Germline CDR1 and CDR2: MNHEY and SVGAGI. V dropped 11 bases and J dropped 4 bases, with 10 bases sitting between them. The CDR3 is made up of 11 amino acids. This chain's CDR3 is CASLDADTQYF. CDR3 in DNA: TGTGCCTCCTTGGATGCAGATACGCAGTATTTT.

The J gene is TRBJ2-7, the V gene TRBV3-1; D tentatively fits TRBD1 or TRBD2 (5 bases each). V was pared by 0 bases and J by 6 bases, with 9 bases between. The germline V gene encodes CDR1 LGHDT and CDR2 YNNKEL (reference sequence). There are 13 residues in the CDR3. CDR3 region: CASSQDLGTEQYF. Written as DNA, the CDR3 is TGTGCCAGCAGCCAAGATTTGGGGACCGAGCAGTACTTC.

In its sample, this clonotype was seen a few times. The chain carries TRBV6-2 or TRBV6-3 and TRBJ2-7, with TRBD1 identical over 8 bases. CDR3 length: 15 residues. Germline V gene sequence: CDR1 MNHEY, CDR2 SVGEGT. V lost 6 bases to trimming and J lost 7 bases; unmatched junction nucleotides: 14. CDR3 loop: CASSHLTGASREQYF. CDR3 coding DNA: TGTGCCAGCAGCCACCTGACAGGGGCCTCGCGGGAGCAGTACTTC.

V is TRBV13 and J is TRBJ1-2, with a weak D call TRBD1 (6 bases). Deletions cut 4 bases from V and 4 bases from J, with 19 bases between. The CDR3 spans 16 residues. Germline V gene sequence: CDR1 PRHDT, CDR2 FYEKMQ (reference sequence). The CDR3 is CASSSIMGAGAYGYTF. CDR3 nucleotide sequence: TGTGCCAGCAGCTCCATCATGGGGGCGGGGGCCTATGGCTACACCTTC.

The V call is TRBV12-3 or TRBV12-4, the J call TRBJ2-1; D is ambiguous. CDR3 length: 13 amino acids. The ends were cut back, 4 bases at V and 9 bases at J, with 13 bases in the middle. Written as DNA, the CDR3 is TGTGCCAGCAGTTCCGCCGCCCCCCCTGAGCAGTTCTTC. Translation gives CASSSAAPPEQFF.

The table lists this clonotype with a few counts. The genes are TRBV12-3 or TRBV12-4 and TRBJ2-6; D might be TRBD1 (6 bases). V lost 4 bases, J lost 6 bases, and 7 bases lay in between. The CDR3 covers 13 residues. CDR3 amino acids: CASSYRVANVLTF. The CDR3 DNA reads as TGTGCCAGCAGTTACAGGGTGGCCAACGTCCTGACTTTC.

This chain joins TRBV30 and TRBJ2-4; no clear D. The V and J ends lost 8 bases and 1 base respectively, with 6 bases between them. The CDR3 sequence is 11 residues long. Germline V gene sequence: CDR1 GTSNPN, CDR2 SVGIG (reference sequence). CDR3: CALGAKNIQYF. The CDR3 nucleotides are TGTGCCCTGGGGGCCAAAAACATTCAGTACTTC. Drawing the rest from reference TRBV30 and TRBJ2-4, the complete variable domain is SQTIHQWPATLVQPVGSPLSLECTVEGTSNPNLYWYRQAAGRGLQLLFYSVGIGQISSEVPQNLSASRPQDRQFILSSKKLLLSDSGFYLCALGAKNIQYFGAGTRLSVL.

A few counts support this clonotype. The chain recombines TRBV29-1 with TRBJ1-5; TRBD1 is a possible D gene (6 bases). CDR1 and CDR2 from the germline V gene are SQVTM and ANQGSEA. The CDR3 is 14 residues long. The CDR3 DNA reads TGCAGGGGGGAGGACAGACGGGGCAATCAGCCCCAGCATTTT. It encodes CRGEDRRGNQPQHF.

V usage is TRBV15 and J usage is TRBJ1-4, with TRBD1 as a possible D gene (5 bases). V lost 3 bases and J lost 3, with 20 bases in between. The germline V gene has CDR1 LNHNV and CDR2 YYDKDF (reference sequence). This CDR3 contains 18 residues. The CDR3 DNA reads TGTGCCACCAGCAGTCCGGAGGGGAGCTCGGCGGCTAATGAAAAACTGTTTTTT. Encoded protein: CATSSPEGSSAANEKLFF.

This clonotype came up a few times. The rearrangement joins TRBV6-1 to TRBJ1-6; D perhaps matches TRBD1 (5 bases). Germline values: CDR1 MNHNS, CDR2 SASEGT. V was trimmed by 7 bases and J by 6 bases, leaving 13 bases between them. The CDR3 sequence is 14 residues long. The CDR3: CASTNRLSNSPLHF. The DNA of the CDR3 is TGTGCCAGCACCAACAGGCTTTCTAATTCACCCCTCCACTTT.

This clonotype was seen more than once but under ten times. This chain connects TRBV7-9 to TRBJ2-7, with a weak D call TRBD2 (6 bases). CDR3 length: 15 amino acids. CDR1 and CDR2 (germline): SEHNR, FQNEAQ (reference sequence). The V end was cut by 5 bases, the J end by 5 bases, with 19 bases between. The CDR3 region has the DNA TGTGCCAGCAGCCTCCTTGCCGGAGGGCCGGACGAGCAGTACTTC. This gives the protein CASSLLAGGPDEQYF.

The rearrangement joins TRBV9 to TRBJ2-3; unclear D gene. The CDR3 consists of 13 residues. The ends were cut back, 0 bases at V and 8 bases at J, with 10 bases in the middle. Germline assignment: CDR1 SGDLS and CDR2 YYNGEE. The CDR3 is CASSVVSGSTQYF. The CDR3 bases are TGTGCCAGCAGCGTAGTCTCCGGAAGTACGCAGTATTTT. The variable domain in full, with the rest retrieved from reference TRBV9 and TRBJ2-3, is DSGVTQTPKHLITATGQRVTLRCSPRSGDLSVYWYQQSLDQGLQFLIQYYNGEERAKGNILERFSAQQFPDLHSELNLSSLELGDSALYFCASSVVSGSTQYFGPGTRLTVL.

This clonotype was recorded a few times. This chain joins TRBV4-2 and TRBJ1-6; the match to TRBD1 covers 7 bases. The V segment lost 4 bases and the J segment 7 bases; nucleotides outside the gene matches: 7. Looked up from germline, CDR1 is LGHNA and CDR2 is YNFKEQ. This CDR3 has 15 residues. The CDR3: CASSPGTDPNSPLHF. The CDR3 DNA sequence: TGTGCCAGCAGCCCGGGGACAGACCCCAATTCACCCCTCCACTTT.

This chain joins TRBV6-2 or TRBV6-3 and TRBJ1-2; TRBD1 aligns across 7 bases. CDR1 MNHEY and CDR2 SVGEGT come from the germline V gene. This CDR3 spans 14 amino acids. Trimming took 5 bases from V and 4 from J; bases not matched to a gene: 7. The CDR3 sequence: CASSPSGQAYGYTF. The CDR3 nucleotides read TGTGCCAGCAGTCCTTCTGGACAGGCCTATGGCTACACCTTC.

The rearrangement links TRBV20-1 to TRBJ2-3; 12 bases are shared with TRBD2. The CDR3 contains 16 residues. CDR1 DFQATT and CDR2 SNEGSKA come from the germline V gene (reference sequence). Trimming removed 1 base from V and 5 bases from J; junction bases left unmatched: 7. In DNA, the CDR3 is TGCAGTGCTAGAGCCCTAGCGGGGGGGCCGAGAGATACGCAGTATTTT. As protein: CSARALAGGPRDTQYF.

There are many counts of this clonotype. The chain has TRBV5-1 and TRBJ2-7; D not certain. The CDR3 consists of 12 residues. The germline V gene has CDR1 SGHRS and CDR2 YFSETQ. The V and J ends lost 7 bases and 6 bases respectively, with 14 bases between them. CDR3 amino acids: CASRQEFGEQYF. CDR3 in DNA: TGCGCCAGCCGCCAAGAGTTCGGCGAGCAGTACTTC.

This clonotype came up a few times. V usage is TRBV7-9 and J usage is TRBJ2-3; tentatively, D is TRBD2 (5 bases). Germline CDR1 is SEHNR and CDR2 is FQNEAQ (reference sequence). This CDR3 has 9 residues. Here the CDR3 reads CGGPDTQYF. The CDR3 DNA reads TGTGGAGGGCCGGATACGCAGTATTTT.